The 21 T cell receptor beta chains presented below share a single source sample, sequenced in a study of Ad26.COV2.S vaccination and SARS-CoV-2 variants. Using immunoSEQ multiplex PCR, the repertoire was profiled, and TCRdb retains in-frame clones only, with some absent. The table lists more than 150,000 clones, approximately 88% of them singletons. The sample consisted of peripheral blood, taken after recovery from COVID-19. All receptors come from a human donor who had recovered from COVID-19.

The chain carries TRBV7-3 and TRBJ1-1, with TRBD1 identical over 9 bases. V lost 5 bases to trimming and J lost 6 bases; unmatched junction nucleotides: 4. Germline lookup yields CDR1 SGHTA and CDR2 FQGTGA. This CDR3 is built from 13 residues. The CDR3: CASSNRTGAEAFF. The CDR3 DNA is TGTGCCAGCAGCAACCGGACAGGGGCTGAAGCTTTCTTT.

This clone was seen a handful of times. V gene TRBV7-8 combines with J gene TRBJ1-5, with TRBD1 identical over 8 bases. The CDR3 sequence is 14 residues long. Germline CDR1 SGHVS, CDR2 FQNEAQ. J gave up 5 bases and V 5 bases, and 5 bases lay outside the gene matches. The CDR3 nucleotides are TGTGCCAGCAGCAGAGACAGGGGTGATCAGCCCCAGCATTTT. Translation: CASSRDRGDQPQHF.

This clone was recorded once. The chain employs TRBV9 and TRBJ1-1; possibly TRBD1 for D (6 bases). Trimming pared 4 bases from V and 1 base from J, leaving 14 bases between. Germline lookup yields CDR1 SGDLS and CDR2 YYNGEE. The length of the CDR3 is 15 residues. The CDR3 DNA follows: TGTGCCAGCAGCCCCCAGGGGCAGCAGAACACTGAAGCTTTCTTT. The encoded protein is CASSPQGQQNTEAFF.

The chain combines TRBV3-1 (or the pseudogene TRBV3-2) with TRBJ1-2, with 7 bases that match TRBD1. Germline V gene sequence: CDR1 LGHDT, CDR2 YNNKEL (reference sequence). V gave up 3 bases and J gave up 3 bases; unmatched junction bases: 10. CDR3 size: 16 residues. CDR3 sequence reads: CASSHAPGGTDYGYTF. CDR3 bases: TGTGCCAGCAGCCACGCCCCGGGGGGGACAGACTATGGCTACACCTTC.

This chain's CDR3 is CASKGGGIAKNIQYF. DNA for the CDR3: TGTGCCAGCAAGGGAGGGGGGATAGCCAAAAACATTCAGTACTTC. This chain links TRBV6-5 with TRBJ2-4; D is perhaps TRBD2 (7 bases). The CDR3 covers 15 residues. With 7 bases removed from V and 0 bases from J, the gap between germline ends came to 13 bases. Germline CDR1 MNHEY, CDR2 SVGAGI.

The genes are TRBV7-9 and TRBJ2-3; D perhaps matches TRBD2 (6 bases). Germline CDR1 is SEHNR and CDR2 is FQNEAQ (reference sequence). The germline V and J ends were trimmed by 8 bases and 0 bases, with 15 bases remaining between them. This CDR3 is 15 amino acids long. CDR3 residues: CASRRGTESTDTQYF. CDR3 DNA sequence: TGTGCCAGCCGGAGGGGTACGGAGAGCACAGATACGCAGTATTTT.

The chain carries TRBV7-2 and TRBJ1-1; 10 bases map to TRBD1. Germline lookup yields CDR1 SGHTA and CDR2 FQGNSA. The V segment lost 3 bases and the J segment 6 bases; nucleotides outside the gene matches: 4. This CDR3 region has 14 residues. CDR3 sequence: CASSFRQGASEAFF. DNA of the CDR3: TGTGCCAGCAGCTTCCGACAGGGGGCATCTGAAGCTTTCTTT.

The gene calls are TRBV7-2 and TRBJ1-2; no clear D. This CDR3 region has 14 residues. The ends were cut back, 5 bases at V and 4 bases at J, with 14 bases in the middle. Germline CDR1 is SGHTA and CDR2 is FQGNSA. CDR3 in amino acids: CASSDRPQSYGYTF. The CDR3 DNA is TGTGCCAGCAGCGACCGTCCACAGTCCTATGGCTACACCTTC.

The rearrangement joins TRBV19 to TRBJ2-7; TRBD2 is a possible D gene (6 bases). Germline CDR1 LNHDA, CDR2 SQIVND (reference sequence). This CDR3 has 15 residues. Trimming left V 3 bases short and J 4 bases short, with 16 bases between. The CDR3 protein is CASSIEASALYEQYF. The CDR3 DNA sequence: TGTGCCAGTAGTATTGAGGCTAGCGCGCTGTACGAGCAGTACTTC.

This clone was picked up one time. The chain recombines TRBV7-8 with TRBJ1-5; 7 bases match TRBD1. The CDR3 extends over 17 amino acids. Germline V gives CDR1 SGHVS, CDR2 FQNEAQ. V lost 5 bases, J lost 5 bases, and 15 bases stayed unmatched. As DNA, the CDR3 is TGTGCCAGCAGCCCGCGGACAGGTGCGTGGGGCTATCAGCCCCAGCATTTT. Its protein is CASSPRTGAWGYQPQHF.

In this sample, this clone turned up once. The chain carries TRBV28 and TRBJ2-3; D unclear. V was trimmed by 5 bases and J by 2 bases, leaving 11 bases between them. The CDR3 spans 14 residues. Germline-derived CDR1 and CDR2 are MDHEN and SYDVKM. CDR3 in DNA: TGTGCCAGCAGTACCTGGGCTTCCACAGATACGCAGTATTTT. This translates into CASSTWASTDTQYF.

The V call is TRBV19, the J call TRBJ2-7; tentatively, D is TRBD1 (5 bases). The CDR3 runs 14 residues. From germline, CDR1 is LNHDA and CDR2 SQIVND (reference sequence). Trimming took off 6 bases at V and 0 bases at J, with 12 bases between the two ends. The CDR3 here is CASRAGPSSYEQYF. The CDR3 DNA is TGTGCCAGTAGGGCAGGGCCTTCCTCCTACGAGCAGTACTTC.

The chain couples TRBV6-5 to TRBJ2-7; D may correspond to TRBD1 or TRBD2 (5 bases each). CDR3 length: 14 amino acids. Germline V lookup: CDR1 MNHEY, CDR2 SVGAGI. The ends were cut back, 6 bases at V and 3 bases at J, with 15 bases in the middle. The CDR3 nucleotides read TGTGCCAGCAGCGCCGGGACGGGGAGCTACGAGCAGTACTTC. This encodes CASSAGTGSYEQYF.

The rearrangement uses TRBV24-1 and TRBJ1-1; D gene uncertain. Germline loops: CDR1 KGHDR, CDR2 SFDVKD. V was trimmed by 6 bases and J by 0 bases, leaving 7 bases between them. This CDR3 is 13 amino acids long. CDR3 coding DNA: TGTGCCACCAGTTGGGTTATGAACACTGAAGCTTTCTTT. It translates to CATSWVMNTEAFF.

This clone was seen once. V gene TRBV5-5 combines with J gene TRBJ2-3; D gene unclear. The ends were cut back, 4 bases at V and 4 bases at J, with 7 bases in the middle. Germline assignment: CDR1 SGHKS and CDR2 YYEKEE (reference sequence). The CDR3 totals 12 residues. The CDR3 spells CASSLGADTQYF. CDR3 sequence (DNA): TGTGCCAGCAGCCTTGGGGCAGATACGCAGTATTTT. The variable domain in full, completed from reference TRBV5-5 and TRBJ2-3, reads DAGVTQSPTHLIKTRGQQVTLRCSPISGHKSVSWYQQVLGQGPQFIFQYYEKEERGRGNFPDRFSARQFPNYSSELNVNALLLGDSALYLCASSLGADTQYFGPGTRLTVL.

CDR3 in DNA: TGCGCCAGCAGCATAGGGGAGTATAATGAAAAACTGTTTTTT. Amino acids: CASSIGEYNEKLFF. This chain uses TRBV5-1 with TRBJ1-4; D is possibly TRBD1 (5 bases). Germline values: CDR1 SGHRS, CDR2 YFSETQ. V gave up 4 bases and J gave up 4 bases, with 11 bases separating them. This CDR3 contains 14 residues.

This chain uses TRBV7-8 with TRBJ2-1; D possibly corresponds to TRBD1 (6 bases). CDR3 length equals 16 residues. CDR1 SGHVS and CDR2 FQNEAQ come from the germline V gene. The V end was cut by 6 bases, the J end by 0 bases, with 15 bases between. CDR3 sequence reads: CASSLQGPNSYNEQFF. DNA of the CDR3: TGTGCCAGCAGTTTACAGGGCCCGAACTCCTACAATGAGCAGTTCTTC.

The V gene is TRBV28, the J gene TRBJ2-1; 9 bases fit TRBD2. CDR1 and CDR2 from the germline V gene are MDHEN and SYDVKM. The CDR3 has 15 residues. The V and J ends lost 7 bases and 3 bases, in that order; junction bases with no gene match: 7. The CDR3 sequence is CASTLRLADYNEQFF. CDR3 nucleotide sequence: TGTGCCAGCACCCTTAGACTAGCGGACTACAATGAGCAGTTCTTC.

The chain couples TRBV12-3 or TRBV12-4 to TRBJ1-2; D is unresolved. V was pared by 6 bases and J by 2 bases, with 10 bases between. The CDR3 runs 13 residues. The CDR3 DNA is TGTGCCAGCAGACCGACTGGGAACTATGGCTACACCTTC. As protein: CASRPTGNYGYTF.

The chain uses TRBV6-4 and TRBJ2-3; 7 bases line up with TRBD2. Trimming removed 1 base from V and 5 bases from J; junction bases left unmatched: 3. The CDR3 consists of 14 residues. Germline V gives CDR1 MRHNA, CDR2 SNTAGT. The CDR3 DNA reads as TGTGCCAGCAGTGACTGGGCTAGCGGAGATACGCAGTATTTT. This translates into CASSDWASGDTQYF.

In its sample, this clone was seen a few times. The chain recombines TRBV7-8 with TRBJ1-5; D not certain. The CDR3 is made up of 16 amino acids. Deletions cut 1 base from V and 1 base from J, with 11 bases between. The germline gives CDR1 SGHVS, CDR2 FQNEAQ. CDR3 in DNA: TGTGCCAGCAGCTTAGGAGGAGGCGGGAGCAATCAGCCCCAGCATTTT. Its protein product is CASSLGGGGSNQPQHF. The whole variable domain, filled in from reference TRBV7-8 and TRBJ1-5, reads GAGVSQSPRYKVAKRGQDVALRCDPISGHVSLFWYQQALGQGPEFLTYFQNEAQLDKSGLPSDRFFAERPEGSVSTLKIQRTQQEDSAVYLCASSLGGGGSNQPQHFGDGTRLSIL.